This T cell receptor (beta chain) was documented in a study of shared clonotypes between healthy human individuals. In the naive CD8 group, cells lacked CD45RO and were positively selected for CCR7, so terminally differentiated effector memory CD45RA+ cells were left out. The germline V gene encodes CDR1 WSHSY and CDR2 SAAADI. Trimming left V 10 bases short and J 6 bases short, with 16 bases between. The CDR3 is 12 residues long. Repertoires were generated with immunoSEQ multiplex PCR, while TCRdb's copy carries only in-frame clones and drops some. The repertoire has more than 2 million clones, 93% of them found once; the top ten carry around 1.7%.

The source material was naive CD8+ T cells from PBMCs. This TCR came from a man aged 18 to 35 in good health. Some clones in this sample may be carry-over from other donors' samples. The gene calls are TRBV10-2 and TRBJ2-7, with TRBD1 as a possible D gene (6 bases). The CDR3 nucleotides read TGCGCCACCCAAACAGGGTCCCGCGAGCAGTACTTC. This sequence encodes CATQTGSREQYF.